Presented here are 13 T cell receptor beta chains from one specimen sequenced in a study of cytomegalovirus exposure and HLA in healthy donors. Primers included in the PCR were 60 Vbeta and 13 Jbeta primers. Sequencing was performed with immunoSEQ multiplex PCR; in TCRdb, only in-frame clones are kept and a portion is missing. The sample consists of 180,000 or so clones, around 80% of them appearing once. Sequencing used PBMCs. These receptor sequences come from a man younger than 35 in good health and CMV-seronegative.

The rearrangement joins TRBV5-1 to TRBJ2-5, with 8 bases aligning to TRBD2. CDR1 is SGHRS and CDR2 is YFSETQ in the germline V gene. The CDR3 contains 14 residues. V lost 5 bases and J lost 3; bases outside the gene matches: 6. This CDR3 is CASRSGGRKETQYF. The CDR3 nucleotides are TGCGCCAGCAGGTCGGGGGGGCGAAAAGAGACCCAGTACTTC. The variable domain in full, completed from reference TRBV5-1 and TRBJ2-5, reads KAGVTQTPRYLIKTRGQQVTLSCSPISGHRSVSWYQQTPGQGLQFLFEYFSETQRNKGNFPGRFSGRQFSNSRSEMNVSTLELGDSALYLCASRSGGRKETQYFGPGTRLLVL.

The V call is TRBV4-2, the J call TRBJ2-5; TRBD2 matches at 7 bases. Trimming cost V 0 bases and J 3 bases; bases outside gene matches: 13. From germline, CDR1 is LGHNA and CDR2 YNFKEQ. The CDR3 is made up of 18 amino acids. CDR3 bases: TGTGCCAGCAGCCAAGAAGTATGGGGAGCGGGGAACAAAGAGACCCAGTACTTC. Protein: CASSQEVWGAGNKETQYF.

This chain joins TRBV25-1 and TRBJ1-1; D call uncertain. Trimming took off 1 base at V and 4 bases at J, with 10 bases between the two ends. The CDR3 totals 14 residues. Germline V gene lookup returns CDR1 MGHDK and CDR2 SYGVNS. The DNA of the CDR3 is TGTGCCAGCAGTGAATTAACTCGAGGCACTGAAGCTTTCTTT. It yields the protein CASSELTRGTEAFF. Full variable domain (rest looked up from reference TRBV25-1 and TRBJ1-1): EADIYQTPRYLVIGTGKKITLECSQTMGHDKMYWYQQDPGMELHLIHYSYGVNSTEKGDLSSESTVSRIRTEHFPLTLESARPSHTSQYLCASSELTRGTEAFFGQGTRLTVV.

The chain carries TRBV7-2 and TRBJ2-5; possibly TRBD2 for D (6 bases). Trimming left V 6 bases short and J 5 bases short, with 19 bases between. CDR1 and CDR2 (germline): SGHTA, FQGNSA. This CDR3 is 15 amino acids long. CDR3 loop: CASSRRGGGVETQYF. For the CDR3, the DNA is TGTGCCAGCAGTCGACGGGGTGGAGGGGTGGAGACCCAGTACTTC.

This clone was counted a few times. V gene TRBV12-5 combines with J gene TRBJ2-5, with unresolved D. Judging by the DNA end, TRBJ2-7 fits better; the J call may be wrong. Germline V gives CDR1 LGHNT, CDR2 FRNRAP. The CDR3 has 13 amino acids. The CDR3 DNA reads TGTGCTAGTGGTCCGTACCTCTCCTACGAGCAGTACTTC. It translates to CASGPYLSYEQYF.

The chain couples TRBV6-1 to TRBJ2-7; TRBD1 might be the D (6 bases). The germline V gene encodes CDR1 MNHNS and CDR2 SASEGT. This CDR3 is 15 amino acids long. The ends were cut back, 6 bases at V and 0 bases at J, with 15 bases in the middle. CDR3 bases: TGTGCCAGCAGGAGGATCCGGGACAACTCCTACGAGCAGTACTTC. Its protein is CASRRIRDNSYEQYF.

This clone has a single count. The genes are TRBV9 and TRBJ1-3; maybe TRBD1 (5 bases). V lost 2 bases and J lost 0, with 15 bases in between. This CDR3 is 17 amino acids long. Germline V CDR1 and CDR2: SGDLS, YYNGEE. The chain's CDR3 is CASSVGVGRGSGNTIYF. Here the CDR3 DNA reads TGTGCCAGCAGCGTCGGGGTAGGGAGGGGCTCTGGAAACACCATATATTTT.

The CDR3 coding sequence is TGTGCCAGCAGTGTAACAGGGAGTGGAAACACCATATATTTT. This sequence encodes CASSVTGSGNTIYF. The chain is built from TRBV2 and TRBJ1-3; the D gene is possibly TRBD1 (6 bases). CDR1 and CDR2 (germline): SNHLY, FYNNEI. This CDR3 has 14 amino acids. Trimming removed 4 bases from V and 3 bases from J, with 10 bases in between. Full variable domain (missing parts from reference TRBV2 and TRBJ1-3): EPEVTQTPSHQVTQMGQEVILRCVPISNHLYFYWYRQILGQKVEFLVSFYNNEISEKSEIFDDQFSVERPDGSNFTLKIRSTKLEDSAMYFCASSVTGSGNTIYFGEGSWLTVV.

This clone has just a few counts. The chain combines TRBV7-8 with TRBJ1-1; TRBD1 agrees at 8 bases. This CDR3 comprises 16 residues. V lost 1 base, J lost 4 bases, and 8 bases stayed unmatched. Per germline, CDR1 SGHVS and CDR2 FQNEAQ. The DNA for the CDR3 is TGTGCCAGCAGCTTAGGTCGGTTACAGGGGGGCACTGAAGCTTTCTTT. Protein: CASSLGRLQGGTEAFF.

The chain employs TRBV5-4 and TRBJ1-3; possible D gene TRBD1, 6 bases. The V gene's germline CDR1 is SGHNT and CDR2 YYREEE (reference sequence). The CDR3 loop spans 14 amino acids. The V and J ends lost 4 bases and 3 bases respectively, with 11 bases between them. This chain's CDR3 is CASSPTGFGNTIYF. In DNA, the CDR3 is TGTGCCAGCAGCCCAACAGGGTTTGGAAACACCATATATTTT.

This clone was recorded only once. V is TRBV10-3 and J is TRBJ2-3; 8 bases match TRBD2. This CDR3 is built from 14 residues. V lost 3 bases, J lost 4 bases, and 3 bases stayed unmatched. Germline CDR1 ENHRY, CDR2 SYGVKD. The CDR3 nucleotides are TGTGCCATCAGTGAAGCGGGAGTTTCAGATACGCAGTATTTT. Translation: CAISEAGVSDTQYF.

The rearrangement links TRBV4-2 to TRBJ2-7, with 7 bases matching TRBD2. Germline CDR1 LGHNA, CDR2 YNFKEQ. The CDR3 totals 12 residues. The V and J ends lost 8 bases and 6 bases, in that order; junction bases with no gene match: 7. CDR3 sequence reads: CASGMGGIEQYF. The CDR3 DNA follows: TGTGCCAGCGGGATGGGGGGGATCGAGCAGTACTTC.

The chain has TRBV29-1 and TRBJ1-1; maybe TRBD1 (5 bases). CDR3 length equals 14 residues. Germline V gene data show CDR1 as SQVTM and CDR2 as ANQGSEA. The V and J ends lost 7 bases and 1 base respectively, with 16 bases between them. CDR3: CSARVGEANTEAFF. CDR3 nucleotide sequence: TGCAGCGCAAGGGTGGGGGAGGCGAACACTGAAGCTTTCTTT.